This T cell receptor beta chain was retrieved from a study of radiation and T cells in renal cell carcinoma. Study outcomes and limitations: Tumor samples were small regions of 0.9 to 1 g. Top 100 clonotypes averaged around 50% in irradiated versus about 45% in nephrectomy-only tumors.

With regard to this clone: The antigen is unknown.

Sample treatment: treatment-naive control, cytoreductive nephrectomy. Trimming stripped 3 bases from V and 7 bases from J, with 15 bases between. The germline gives CDR1 LNHDA, CDR2 SQIVND (reference sequence). This CDR3 comprises 15 residues. The assay was immunoSEQ multiplex PCR, and TCRdb's table has in-frame clones only and misses some. The sample lists around 16,000 clones, around 60% occurring once. The V and J genes are TRBV19 and TRBJ1-4, with D possibly TRBD1 on 6 matching bases. The TCR was taken from a man aged 50-60 years with renal cell carcinoma. Sequenced here: tumor tissue, sampled from a patient whose treatment was nephrectomy without radiotherapy. The CDR3 region is CASSMRTWGPEKLFF. Written as DNA, the CDR3 is TGTGCCAGTAGTATGAGGACATGGGGGCCTGAAAAACTGTTTTTT.